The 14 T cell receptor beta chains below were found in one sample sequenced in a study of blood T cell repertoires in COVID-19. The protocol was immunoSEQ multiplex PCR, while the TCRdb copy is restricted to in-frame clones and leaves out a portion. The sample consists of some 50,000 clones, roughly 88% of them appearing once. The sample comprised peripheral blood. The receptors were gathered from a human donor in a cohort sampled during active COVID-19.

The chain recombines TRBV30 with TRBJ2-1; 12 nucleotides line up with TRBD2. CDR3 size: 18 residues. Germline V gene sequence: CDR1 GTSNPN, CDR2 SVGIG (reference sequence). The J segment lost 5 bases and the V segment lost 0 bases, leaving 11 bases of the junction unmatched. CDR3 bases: TGTGCCTGGAGTGTACGGGGACTAGCGGGCCACCCTAACAATGAGCAGTTCTTC. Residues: CAWSVRGLAGHPNNEQFF.

The CDR3 loop is CAWSGVEELFF. The CDR3 bases are TGTGCCTGGAGCGGAGTAGAGGAGCTGTTTTTT. The chain has TRBV30 and TRBJ2-2; D unresolved. Trimming stripped 3 bases from V and 10 bases from J, with 9 bases between. Germline assignment: CDR1 GTSNPN and CDR2 SVGIG (reference sequence). The CDR3 is 11 amino acids.

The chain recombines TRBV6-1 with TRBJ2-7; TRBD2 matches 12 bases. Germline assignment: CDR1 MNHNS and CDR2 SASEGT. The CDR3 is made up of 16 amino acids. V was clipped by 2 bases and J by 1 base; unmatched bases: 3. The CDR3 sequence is CASSELAGGRSYEQYF. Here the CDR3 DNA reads TGTGCCAGCAGTGAACTAGCGGGAGGGAGGTCCTACGAGCAGTACTTC.

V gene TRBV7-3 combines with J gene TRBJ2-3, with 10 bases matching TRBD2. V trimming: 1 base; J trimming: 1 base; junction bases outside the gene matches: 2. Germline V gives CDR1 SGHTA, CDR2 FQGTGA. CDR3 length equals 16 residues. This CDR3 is CASSLMGTSGTDTQYF. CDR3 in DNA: TGTGCCAGCAGCTTAATGGGGACTAGCGGCACAGATACGCAGTATTTT.

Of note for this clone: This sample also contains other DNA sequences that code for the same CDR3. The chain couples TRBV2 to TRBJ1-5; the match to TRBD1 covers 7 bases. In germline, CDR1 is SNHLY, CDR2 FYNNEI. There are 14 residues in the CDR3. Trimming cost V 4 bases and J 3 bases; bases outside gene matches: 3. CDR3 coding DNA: TGTGCCAGCAGTGGACAGGGCATCAATCAGCCCCAGCATTTT. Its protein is CASSGQGINQPQHF.

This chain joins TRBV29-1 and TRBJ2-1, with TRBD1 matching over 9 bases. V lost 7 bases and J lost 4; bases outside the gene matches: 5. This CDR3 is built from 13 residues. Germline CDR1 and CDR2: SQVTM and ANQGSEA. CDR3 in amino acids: CSGTGGGYNEQFF. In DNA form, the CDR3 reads TGCAGCGGAACAGGGGGCGGGTACAATGAGCAGTTCTTC.

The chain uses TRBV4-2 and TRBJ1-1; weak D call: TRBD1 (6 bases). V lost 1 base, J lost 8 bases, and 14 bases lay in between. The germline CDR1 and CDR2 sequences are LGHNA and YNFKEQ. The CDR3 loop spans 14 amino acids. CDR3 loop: CASSQAGAAGEAFF. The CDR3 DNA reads TGTGCCAGCAGCCAAGCGGGGGCAGCGGGGGAAGCTTTCTTT.

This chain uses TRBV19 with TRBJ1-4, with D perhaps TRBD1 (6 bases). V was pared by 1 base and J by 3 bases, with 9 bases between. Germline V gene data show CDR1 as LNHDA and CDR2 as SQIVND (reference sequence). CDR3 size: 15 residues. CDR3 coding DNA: TGTGCCAGTAGTATAGGACAGGTGCCTAATGAAAAACTGTTTTTT. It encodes CASSIGQVPNEKLFF.

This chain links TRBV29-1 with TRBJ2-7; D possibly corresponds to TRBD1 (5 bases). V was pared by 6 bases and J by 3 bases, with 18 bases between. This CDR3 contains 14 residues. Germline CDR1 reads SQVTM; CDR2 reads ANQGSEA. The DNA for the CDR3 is TGCAGCGTGGTACAGGAACCTTTTGACTACGAGCAGTACTTC. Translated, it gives CSVVQEPFDYEQYF.

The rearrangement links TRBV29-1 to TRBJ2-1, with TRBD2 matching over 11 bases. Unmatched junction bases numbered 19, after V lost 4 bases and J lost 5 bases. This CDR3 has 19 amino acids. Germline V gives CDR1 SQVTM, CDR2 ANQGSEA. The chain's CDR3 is CSVGGRGKVKLAGDNEQFF. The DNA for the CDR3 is TGCAGCGTTGGAGGGAGGGGGAAAGTAAAACTAGCGGGAGACAATGAGCAGTTCTTC.

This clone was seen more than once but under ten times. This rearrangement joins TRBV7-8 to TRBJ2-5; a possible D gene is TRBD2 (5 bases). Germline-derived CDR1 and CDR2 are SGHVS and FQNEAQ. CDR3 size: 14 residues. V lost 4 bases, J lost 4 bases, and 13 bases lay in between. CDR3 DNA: TGTGCCAGCAGCTCCGGAGGACTTGGAGAGACCCAGTACTTC. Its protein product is CASSSGGLGETQYF.

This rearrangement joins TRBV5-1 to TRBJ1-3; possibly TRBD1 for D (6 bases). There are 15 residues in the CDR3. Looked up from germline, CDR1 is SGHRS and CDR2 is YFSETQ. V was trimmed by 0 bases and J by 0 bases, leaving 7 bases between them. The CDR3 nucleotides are TGCGCCAGCAGCTTGGGGACAGCCTCTGGAAACACCATATATTTT. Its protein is CASSLGTASGNTIYF.

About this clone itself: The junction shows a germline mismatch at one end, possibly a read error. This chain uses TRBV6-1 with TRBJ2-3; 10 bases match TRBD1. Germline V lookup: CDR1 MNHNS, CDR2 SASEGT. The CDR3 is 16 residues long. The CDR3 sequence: CASSGTGGPFTDKQYF. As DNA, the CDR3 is TGTGCCAGCAGTGGGACAGGGGGTCCTTTCACAGATAAGCAGTATTTT.

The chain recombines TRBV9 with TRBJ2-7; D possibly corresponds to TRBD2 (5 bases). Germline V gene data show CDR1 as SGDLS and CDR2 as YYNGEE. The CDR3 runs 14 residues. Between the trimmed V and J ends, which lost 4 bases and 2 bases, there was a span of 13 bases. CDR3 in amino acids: CASSTSRDTYEQYF. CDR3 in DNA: TGTGCCAGCAGCACCTCCCGGGATACCTACGAGCAGTACTTC.